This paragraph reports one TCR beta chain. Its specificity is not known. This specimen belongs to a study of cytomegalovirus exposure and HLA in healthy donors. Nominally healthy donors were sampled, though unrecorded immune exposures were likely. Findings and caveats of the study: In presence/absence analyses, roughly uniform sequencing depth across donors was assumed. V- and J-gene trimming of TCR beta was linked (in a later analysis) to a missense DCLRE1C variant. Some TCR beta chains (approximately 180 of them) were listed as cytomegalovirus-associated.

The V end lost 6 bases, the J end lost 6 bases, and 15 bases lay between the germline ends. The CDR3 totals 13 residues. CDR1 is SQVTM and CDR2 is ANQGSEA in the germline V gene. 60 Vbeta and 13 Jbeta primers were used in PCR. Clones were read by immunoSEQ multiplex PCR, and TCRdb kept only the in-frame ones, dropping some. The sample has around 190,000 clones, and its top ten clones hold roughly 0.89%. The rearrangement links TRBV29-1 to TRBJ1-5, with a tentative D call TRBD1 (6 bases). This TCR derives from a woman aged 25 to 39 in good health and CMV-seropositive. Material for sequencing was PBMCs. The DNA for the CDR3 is TGCAGCGTCTCCCAGGGGAGAGGTCAGCCCCAGCATTTT. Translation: CSVSQGRGQPQHF.